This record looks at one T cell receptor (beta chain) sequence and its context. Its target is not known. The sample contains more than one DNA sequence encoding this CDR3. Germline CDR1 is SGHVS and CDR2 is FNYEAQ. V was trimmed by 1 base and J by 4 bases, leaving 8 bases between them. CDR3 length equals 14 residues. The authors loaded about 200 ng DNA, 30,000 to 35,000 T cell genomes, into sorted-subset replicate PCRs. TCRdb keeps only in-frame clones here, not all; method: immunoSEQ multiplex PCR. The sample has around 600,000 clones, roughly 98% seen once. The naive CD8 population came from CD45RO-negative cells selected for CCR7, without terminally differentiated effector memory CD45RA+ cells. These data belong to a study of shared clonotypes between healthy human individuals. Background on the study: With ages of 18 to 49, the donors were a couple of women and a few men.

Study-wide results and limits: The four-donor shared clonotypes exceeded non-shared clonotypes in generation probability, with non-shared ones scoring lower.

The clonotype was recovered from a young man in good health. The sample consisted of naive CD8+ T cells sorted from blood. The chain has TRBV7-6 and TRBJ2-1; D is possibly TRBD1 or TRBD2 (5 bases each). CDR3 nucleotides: TGTGCCAGCAGCTTAGGGGGGAGTTACAATGAGCAGTTCTTC. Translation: CASSLGGSYNEQFF.